This TCR beta chain was sequenced in a study of human T cells and chemical hapten exposure. Germline V gene data show CDR1 as KGHSH and CDR2 as LQKENI. V gave up 6 bases and J gave up 5 bases, with 14 bases separating them. This CDR3 is 14 amino acids long. From the RACE reads, TCRdb called clonotypes with MiXCR, one entry per CDR3 protein. The table records a few hundred thousand distinct CDR3 sequences, nearly 6.5% of them present only once. This clonotype occurred a few times. Regarding time point: patch test 2, 6 weeks after DPC sensitization. Treatment noted: therapeutic diphenylcyclopropenone sensitization with weekly scalp DPC.

The genes are TRBV18 and TRBJ1-5; possible D gene TRBD1, 6 bases. The receptor's source is a woman between 18 and 29 years old with alopecia areata. Some clones in this sample may be carry-over from other donors' samples. The sample consisted of whole blood, taken in connection with sensitization to the hapten diphenylcyclopropenone (DPC). In DNA form, the CDR3 reads TGTGCCAGCTCGAGTACAGGGAAGGATCAGCCCCAGCATTTT. Translation: CASSSTGKDQPQHF.